This T cell receptor (beta chain) was identified in a study of T cells expressing NK-cell markers (dated by TCRdb to 2018 to 2021). With respect to the entire study: Fewer than ten donors provided sorted CD3+CD56+NKG2C+, CD3+CD56+NKG2C- and CD3+CD56-NKG2C+ T-cell subsets, whose TCR beta-chain repertoires were profiled. The libraries were sequenced on Illumina HiSeq 2000/2500, MiSeq or NextSeq, producing 2 x 150 bp reads. Of the eight sequenced donors, seven were found to be HCMV-seropositive and one was found to be HCMV-seronegative. All eight donors whose samples were sequenced were randomly selected healthy volunteers, three of them men and five women.

HCMV-specific IgG was detected in serum with a commercial ELISA kit to determine HCMV serostatus. Peripheral blood mononuclear cells were isolated from blood by Ficoll density gradient centrifugation. Study-level results and caveats: Whether the expanded NKG2C-expressing T cell clones were specific for HCMV antigens was left unclear. In six donors, the dominant CD3+CD56+NKG2C+ clonotypes were found to rank among the top 10 CD8+ clonotypes and to make up about 1.0-7.0% of CD8+ T cells. Those dominant clonotypes were again the most abundant among CD3+CD56-NKG2C+ cells in a few donors, at 28.3-60.1%.

Concerning this clonotype itself: What antigen it recognizes has not been identified.

These reads were obtained on an Illumina HiSeq 2000. TCR beta cDNA libraries were made by 5'RACE template switching that added a universal primer site and unique molecular identifiers. cDNA synthesis was primed from the TCR beta constant segment, followed by two successive PCR amplification steps. Processing in the source paper ran as follows. MIGEC was used to demultiplex reads and group reads by UMI, and MiTCR was used to assemble and quantify clonotypes. To exclude erroneous sequences, only TCR cDNA sequences supported by at least two reads were retained. Downstream repertoire analysis used the tcR package, and clonotypes were matched across fractions by CDR3 nucleotide sequence plus V segment. VDJmatch was used to annotate antigen specificity against VDJdb, with one amino acid substitution in CDR3 permitted. After TCRdb reprocessed the reads, each CDR3 protein sequence was kept as one row, without DNA. The V and J calls shown here were made by TCRdb, not taken from the authors' results. For this sample, the table gives approximately 380,000 distinct CDR3 sequences. The ten largest clones add up to 5.2% of the sample.

This clonotype originated in a man aged 18-75 years in good health. Sequences were obtained from blood T cells: a sorted CD56 or NKG2C T cell subset, CD4+ or CD8+ T cells, or bulk PBMC T cells (not recorded which).

CDR3 sequence: CASSNSGTGKDEQFF. The chain uses TRBV7-3 and TRBJ2-1; TCRdb outputs TRBD1, but without DNA this stays unchecked. From its cysteine to its phenylalanine, the CDR3 spans 15 amino acids. DNA for this receptor is not on file. The germline V gene encodes CDR1 SGHTA and CDR2 FQGTGA. Joined to the reference TRBV7-3 and TRBJ2-1 proteins, this CDR3 gives the full variable domain: GAGVSQTPSNKVTEKGKYVELRCDPISGHTALYWYRQSLGQGPEFLIYFQGTGAADDSGLPNDRFFAVRPEGSVSTLKIQRTERGDSAVYLCASSNSGTGKDEQFFGPGTRLTVL.